The present entry profiles one TCR beta chain with its context. PCR primers comprised 60 Vbeta and 13 Jbeta primers. Produced via immunoSEQ multiplex PCR; TCRdb's table is partial and in-frame only. This sample has about 150,000 clones, with roughly four fifths found just once. The data were taken from a study of cytomegalovirus exposure and HLA in healthy donors. The V end lost 3 bases, the J end lost 0 bases, and 15 bases lay between the germline ends. CDR1 and CDR2 from the germline V gene are WNHNN and SYGVQD (reference sequence). CDR3 size: 18 residues. This chain links TRBV10-1 with TRBJ2-6; TRBD2 might be the D (5 bases). Material for sequencing was PBMCs. The TCR was taken from a man under 40 in good health and CMV-seronegative. The chain's CDR3 is CASSDGPSGFSGANVLTF. The CDR3 nucleotides are TGCGCCAGCAGTGATGGCCCGAGCGGATTCTCTGGGGCCAACGTCCTGACTTTC.